This TCR beta chain derives from a study of shared clonotypes between healthy human individuals. General study results and limits: Sampling covered nothing but blood. Tissue TCR repertoires likely differ from those found in blood.

All the donors were Caucasian adults who lived in Nashville, Tennessee. This clone was seen a single time. What it recognizes is unknown. Researchers sequenced unsorted PBMC DNA using ten immunoSEQ deep assay plates. Assay used: immunoSEQ multiplex PCR; TCRdb lists only in-frame clones, some missing. The data hold 550,000 to 600,000 clones, with around 78% observed a single time. The TCR sequence derives from a woman in her forties in good health. Some clones in this sample may be carry-over from other donors' samples. Specimen: PBMCs.

CDR3 amino acids: CASSPAANTGELFF. DNA of the CDR3: TGTGCCAGCTCACCGGCTGCGAACACCGGGGAGCTGTTTTTT. The rearrangement links TRBV18 to TRBJ2-2; no clear D gene. CDR3 length equals 14 residues. CDR1 is KGHSH, CDR2 LQKENI, per germline. The V end lost 3 bases, the J end lost 0 bases, and 5 bases lay between the germline ends.